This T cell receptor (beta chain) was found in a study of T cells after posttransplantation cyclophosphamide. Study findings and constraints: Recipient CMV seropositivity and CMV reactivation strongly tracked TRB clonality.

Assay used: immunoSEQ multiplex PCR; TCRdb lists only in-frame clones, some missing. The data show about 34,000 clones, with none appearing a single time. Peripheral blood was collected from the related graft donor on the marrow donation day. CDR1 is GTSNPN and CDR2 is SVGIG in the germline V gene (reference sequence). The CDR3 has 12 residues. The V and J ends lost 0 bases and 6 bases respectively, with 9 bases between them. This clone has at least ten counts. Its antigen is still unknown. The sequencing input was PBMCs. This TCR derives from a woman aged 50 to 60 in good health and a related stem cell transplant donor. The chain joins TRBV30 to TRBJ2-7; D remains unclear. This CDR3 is CAWSVGGSEQYF. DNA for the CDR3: TGTGCCTGGAGTGTAGGCGGATCCGAGCAGTACTTC.